This T cell receptor beta chain was sequenced in a study of blood T cells in healthy people across ages. Sample-barcoded 5' priming and a J-beta primer mix drove a second PCR of roughly 7 to 11 cycles. TCRdb reanalysed the 5' RACE reads using MiXCR and keeps one entry per CDR3 protein. The sample has 1.5 million or so distinct CDR3 sequences, around 39% seen once. The germline CDR1 and CDR2 sequences are MNHEY and SMNVEV (reference sequence). CDR3 size: 17 residues. Trimming removed 6 bases from V and 3 bases from J; junction bases left unmatched: 9. Material: blood. The source of this sequence is a woman aged 18-29 years in good health. V is TRBV27 and J is TRBJ1-5; 12 bases are a match to TRBD1. The CDR3 protein is CASSPTGTGGNNQPQHF. CDR3 nucleotide sequence: TGTGCCAGCAGCCCGACCGGGACAGGGGGCAACAATCAGCCCCAGCATTTT.